A single sample gave rise to the 3 T cell receptor beta chains below, sequenced in a study of patients and donors after allogeneic stem cell transplantation. TCRdb redid the calling of the RT-PCR reads with MiXCR, one entry per CDR3 protein. The table has some 880,000 distinct CDR3 sequences, roughly 17% seen once. The source material was blood, either unsorted or a sorted T cell fraction (not recorded which). Source of these receptors: a human donor who was either an allogeneic HSCT recipient or a stem cell or donor lymphocyte infusion donor (not recorded which). It is not recorded whose cells these are; they may come from a transplant donor.

This clonotype was seen a handful of times. V gene TRBV12-3 or TRBV12-4 combines with J gene TRBJ1-3, with D possibly TRBD1 on 5 matching bases. The CDR3 totals 16 residues. The V and J ends lost 3 bases and 4 bases respectively, with 16 bases between them. The CDR3 DNA follows: TGTGCCAGCAGTTTCTTGCCACCGGGGCTAGGAAACACCATATATTTT. Translating gives CASSFLPPGLGNTIYF.

The count of this clonotype is one. The rearrangement joins TRBV27 to TRBJ2-7; 12 bases fit TRBD2. From germline, CDR1 is MNHEY and CDR2 SMNVEV (reference sequence). This CDR3 comprises 16 residues. J gave up 3 bases and V 3 bases, and 6 bases lay outside the gene matches. Here the CDR3 reads CASSLGRTSGVYEQYF. DNA of the CDR3: TGTGCCAGCAGTTTGGGGAGGACTAGCGGGGTCTACGAGCAGTACTTC.

The J gene is TRBJ1-5, the V gene TRBV2; D not resolved. Trimming took 1 base from V and 0 from J, leaving 7 bases between them. In germline, CDR1 is SNHLY, CDR2 FYNNEI. CDR3 length equals 15 residues. CDR3 nucleotide sequence: TGTGCCAGCAGTGAAGGGCTAGATAGCAATCAGCCCCAGCATTTT. Residues: CASSEGLDSNQPQHF. Together with reference TRBV2 and TRBJ1-5, the CDR3 gives the full variable domain: EPEVTQTPSHQVTQMGQEVILRCVPISNHLYFYWYRQILGQKVEFLVSFYNNEISEKSEIFDDQFSVERPDGSNFTLKIRSTKLEDSAMYFCASSEGLDSNQPQHFGDGTRLSIL.